This TCR beta chain was found in a study of blood T cell repertoires in COVID-19. Study in general: Samples of COVID-19 (acute and convalescent) were obtained from the United States, Italy and Spain. T cells, B-cell-depleted T cells, or PBMCs supplied cDNA or gDNA.

In the source study's methods: Scientists estimated how many nucleated cells there were by amplifying reference gene primers. Data came from immunoSEQ multiplex PCR; TCRdb stores just in-frame clones and leaves some out. The DNA was the basis for D and trimming; V, J and clone size are from that table. The top ten clones hold more than 7.5% of a sample with roughly 170,000 clones, 70% to 90% of them seen once. Germline V gives CDR1 SEHNR, CDR2 FQNEAQ (reference sequence). Trimming removed 7 bases at V and 0 bases at J, with 13 bases between. There are 15 residues in the CDR3. The chain combines TRBV7-9 with TRBJ1-3; no definite D call. The sequencing sample was made of peripheral blood. This TCR came from a man aged 40-49 years who had recovered from COVID-19. CDR3 residues: CASTITGSSGNTIYF. Here the CDR3 DNA reads TGTGCCAGCACCATAACGGGGTCCTCTGGAAACACCATATATTTT.